The clone carrying this T cell receptor beta chain was observed a few times. Per the authors' pipeline: Amplification of reference gene primers provided the estimated nucleated cell counts. The protocol was immunoSEQ multiplex PCR, while the TCRdb copy is restricted to in-frame clones and leaves out a portion. The V and J calls and clone size are taken from that table; D and trimming were inferred from the DNA. Of hundreds of thousands of clones listed, approximately 86% are singletons. This specimen belongs to a study of blood T cell repertoires in COVID-19. Overall study context: The samples span acute and convalescent COVID-19 from the United States, Italy and Spain. T cells, B-cell-depleted T cells, or PBMCs supplied cDNA or gDNA.

J was trimmed by 1 base and V by 3 bases; bases with no gene match: 6. The CDR3 covers 16 residues. CDR1 and CDR2 (germline): SGHTS, YDEGEE. During the 2 weeks before they entered the study, exposed participants had met someone with a PCR-confirmed or clinician-diagnosed COVID-19 case. The sample consisted of PBMCs or T cells enriched from blood (not recorded which). This receptor was taken from a woman in her thirties who had been exposed to COVID-19. The chain has TRBV5-8 and TRBJ2-2, with 7 nucleotides matching TRBD1. DNA for the CDR3: TGTGCCAGCAGCTGGGGGACAGTAAAGAACACCGGGGAGCTGTTTTTT. Translating it yields CASSWGTVKNTGELFF.